Described below is a single T cell receptor (beta chain) sequence and its context. The target antigen is unknown. The length of the CDR3 is 16 residues. CDR1 is SEHNR and CDR2 is FQNEAQ in the germline V gene (reference sequence). The J segment lost 3 bases and the V segment lost 4 bases, leaving 7 bases of the junction unmatched. This entry is derived from a study of follicular helper T cells after annual influenza vaccination. On the study more broadly: Across the 2013-2014, 2014-2015 and 2015-2016 vaccination seasons, some subjects were resampled. Findings of the study overall: Successive annual vaccinations recalled a recurrent oligoclonal ICOS+CD38+ cTfh response with influenza-specific clonotypes.

Libraries were prepared by immunoSEQ multiplex PCR; TCRdb keeps only in-frame clonotypes and omits some of them. The top ten clones hold under 0.65% of a sample with some 7,000 clones, around four fifths of them seen once. Documented time point: 2015-2016 season, 7 days after influenza vaccination. Donors were community-dwelling with no influenza vaccine in the prior 6 months. Vaccine contraindications, substance abuse, HIV/AIDS, active malignancy and active illness excluded donors. This sequence joins TRBV7-9 and TRBJ2-5; 11 nucleotides match TRBD2. This specimen was CXCR5- memory CD4+ T cells sorted from blood, taken 7 days after influenza vaccination. This TCR was sampled from an adult who received the influenza vaccine. The CDR3, as DNA: TGTGCCAGCAGCTCACCGGGACTAGCGGAAAAAGAGACCCAGTACTTC. As protein: CASSSPGLAEKETQYF.